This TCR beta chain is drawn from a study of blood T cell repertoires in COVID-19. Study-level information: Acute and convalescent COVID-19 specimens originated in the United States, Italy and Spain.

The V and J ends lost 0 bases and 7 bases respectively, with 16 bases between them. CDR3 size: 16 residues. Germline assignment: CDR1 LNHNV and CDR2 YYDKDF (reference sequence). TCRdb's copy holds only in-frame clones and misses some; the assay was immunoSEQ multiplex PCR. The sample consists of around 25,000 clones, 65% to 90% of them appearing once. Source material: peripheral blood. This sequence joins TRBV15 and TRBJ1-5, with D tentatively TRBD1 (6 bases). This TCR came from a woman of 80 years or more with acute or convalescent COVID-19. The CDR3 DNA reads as TGTGCCACCAGCAGAGAACCACTAAGGGGGGGGCAGCCCCAGCATTTT. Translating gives CATSREPLRGGQPQHF. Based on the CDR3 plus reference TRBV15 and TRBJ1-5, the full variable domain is DAMVIQNPRYQVTQFGKPVTLSCSQTLNHNVMYWYQQKSSQAPKLLFHYYDKDFNNEADTPDNFQSRRPNTSFCFLDIRSPGLGDTAMYLCATSREPLRGGQPQHFGDGTRLSIL.